This TCR beta chain was found in a study of blood T cells in healthy people across ages. Findings and limits, study-wide: Older individuals had lower TCR beta diversity per million T cells (the decline was roughly linear).

The CDR3 has 15 amino acids. V dropped 1 base and J dropped 2 bases, with 9 bases sitting between them. A second PCR, run for roughly 7 to 12 cycles, used a sample-barcoded 5' primer plus a J-beta primer mix. TCRdb reprocessed the 5' RACE reads via MiXCR and lists one record per CDR3 protein. The table shows around 1,500,000 distinct CDR3 sequences, with 42% occurring only once. Donation came from healthy Caucasian individuals in Russia who were aged about 6 to 100. Approximately 10 milliliters was the volume of peripheral blood drawn from each donor. Points on this clonotype: Its matching antigen is unknown.

The rearrangement joins TRBV12-3 or TRBV12-4 to TRBJ1-5; D ambiguous. Specimen: blood. The source of this sequence is a woman aged 18 to 35 in good health. Written as DNA, the CDR3 is TGTGCCAGCAGTTTAGTTGGTTTTTGCAATCAGCCCCAGCATTTT. Its protein is CASSLVGFCNQPQHF.